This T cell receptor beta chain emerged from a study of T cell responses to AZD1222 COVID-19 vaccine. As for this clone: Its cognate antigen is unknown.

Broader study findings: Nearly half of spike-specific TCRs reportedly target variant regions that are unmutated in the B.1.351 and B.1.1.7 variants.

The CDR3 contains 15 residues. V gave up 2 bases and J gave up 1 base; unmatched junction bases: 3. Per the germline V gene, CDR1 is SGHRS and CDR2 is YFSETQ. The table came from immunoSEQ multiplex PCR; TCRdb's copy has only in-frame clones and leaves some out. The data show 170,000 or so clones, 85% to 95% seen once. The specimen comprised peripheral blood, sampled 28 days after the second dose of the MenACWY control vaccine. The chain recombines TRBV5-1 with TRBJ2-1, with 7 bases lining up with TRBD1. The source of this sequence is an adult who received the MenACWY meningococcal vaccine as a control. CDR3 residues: CASSLPGGSYNEQFF. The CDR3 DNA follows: TGCGCCAGCAGCTTACCAGGGGGATCCTACAATGAGCAGTTCTTC.